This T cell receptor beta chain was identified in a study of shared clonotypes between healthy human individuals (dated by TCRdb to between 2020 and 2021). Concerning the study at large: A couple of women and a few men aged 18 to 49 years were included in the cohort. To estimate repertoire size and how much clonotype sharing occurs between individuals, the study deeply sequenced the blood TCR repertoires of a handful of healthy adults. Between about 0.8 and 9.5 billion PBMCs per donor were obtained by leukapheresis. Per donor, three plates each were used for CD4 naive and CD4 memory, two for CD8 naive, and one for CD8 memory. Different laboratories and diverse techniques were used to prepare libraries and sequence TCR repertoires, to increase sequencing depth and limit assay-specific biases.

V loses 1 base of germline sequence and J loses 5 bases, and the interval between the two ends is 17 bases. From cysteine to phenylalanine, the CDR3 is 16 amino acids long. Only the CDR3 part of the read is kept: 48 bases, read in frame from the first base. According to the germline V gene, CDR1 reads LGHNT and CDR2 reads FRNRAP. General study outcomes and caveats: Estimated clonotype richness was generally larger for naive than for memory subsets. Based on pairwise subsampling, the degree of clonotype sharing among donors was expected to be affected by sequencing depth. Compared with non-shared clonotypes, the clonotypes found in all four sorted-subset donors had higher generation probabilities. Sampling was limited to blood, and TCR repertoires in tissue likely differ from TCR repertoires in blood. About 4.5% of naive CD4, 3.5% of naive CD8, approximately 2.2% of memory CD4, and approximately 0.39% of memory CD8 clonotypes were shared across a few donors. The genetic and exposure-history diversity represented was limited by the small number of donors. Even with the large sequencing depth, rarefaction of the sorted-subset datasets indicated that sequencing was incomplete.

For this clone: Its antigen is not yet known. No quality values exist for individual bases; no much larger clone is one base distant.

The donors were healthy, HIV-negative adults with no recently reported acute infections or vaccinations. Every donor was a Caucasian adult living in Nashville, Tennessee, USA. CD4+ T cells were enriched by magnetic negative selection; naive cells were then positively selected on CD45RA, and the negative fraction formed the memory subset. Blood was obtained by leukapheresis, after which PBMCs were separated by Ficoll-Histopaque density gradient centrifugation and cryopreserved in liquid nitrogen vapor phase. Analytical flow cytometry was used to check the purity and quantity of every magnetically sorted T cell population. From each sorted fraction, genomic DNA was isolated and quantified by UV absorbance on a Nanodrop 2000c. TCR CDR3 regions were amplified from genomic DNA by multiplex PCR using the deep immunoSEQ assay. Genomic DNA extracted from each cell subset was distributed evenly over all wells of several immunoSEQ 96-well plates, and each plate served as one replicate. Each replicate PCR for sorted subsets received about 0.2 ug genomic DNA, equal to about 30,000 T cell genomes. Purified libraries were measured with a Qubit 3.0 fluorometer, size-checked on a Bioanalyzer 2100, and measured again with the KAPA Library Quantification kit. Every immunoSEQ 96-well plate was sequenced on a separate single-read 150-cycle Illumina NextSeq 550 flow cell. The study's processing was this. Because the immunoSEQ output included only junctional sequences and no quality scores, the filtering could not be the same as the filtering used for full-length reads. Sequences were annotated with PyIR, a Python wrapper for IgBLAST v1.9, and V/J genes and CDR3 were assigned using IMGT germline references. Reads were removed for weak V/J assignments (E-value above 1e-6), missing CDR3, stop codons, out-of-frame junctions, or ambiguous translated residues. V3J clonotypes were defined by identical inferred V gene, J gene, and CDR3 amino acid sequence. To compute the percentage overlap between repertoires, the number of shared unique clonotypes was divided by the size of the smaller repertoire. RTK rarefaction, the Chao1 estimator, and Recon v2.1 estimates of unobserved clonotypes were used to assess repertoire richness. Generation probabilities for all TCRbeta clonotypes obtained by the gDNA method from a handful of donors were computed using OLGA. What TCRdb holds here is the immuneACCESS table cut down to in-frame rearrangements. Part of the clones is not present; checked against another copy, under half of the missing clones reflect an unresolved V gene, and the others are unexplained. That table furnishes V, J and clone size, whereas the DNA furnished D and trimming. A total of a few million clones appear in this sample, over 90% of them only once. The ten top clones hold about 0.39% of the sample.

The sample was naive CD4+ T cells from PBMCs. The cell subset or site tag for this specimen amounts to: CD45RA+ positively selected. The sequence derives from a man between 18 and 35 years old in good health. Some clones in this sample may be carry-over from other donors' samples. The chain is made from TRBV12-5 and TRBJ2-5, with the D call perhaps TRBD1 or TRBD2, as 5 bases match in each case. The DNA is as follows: TGTGCTAGTGGTTTGGCCGCTATAGGCGAGGGGGAGACCCAGTACTTC. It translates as CASGLAAIGEGETQYF.